These 2 T cell receptor beta chains were sequenced from one sample in a study of blood T cell repertoires in COVID-19. Method: immunoSEQ multiplex PCR; TCRdb's copy keeps in-frame clones and lacks some. The table shows roughly 70,000 clones, with 84% occurring only once. The specimen sequenced was peripheral blood. The origin of the receptors is a woman aged 60-75 years with acute or convalescent COVID-19.

This clone was counted only a few times. The chain is built from TRBV12-3 or TRBV12-4 and TRBJ1-5; possible D gene TRBD1, 5 bases. Trimming removed 6 bases from V and 6 bases from J, with 9 bases in between. The CDR3 length is 12 residues. The CDR3 protein is CASSQGTQPQHF. The CDR3 bases are TGTGCCAGCAGCCAGGGAACTCAGCCCCAGCATTTT.

This clone was seen a few times. The chain is built from TRBV7-2 and TRBJ1-2; D call uncertain. The CDR3 consists of 12 residues. Germline assignment: CDR1 SGHTA and CDR2 FQGNSA. V was pared by 5 bases and J by 5 bases, with 9 bases between. As DNA, the CDR3 is TGTGCCAGCAGCCTCACGGGGTATGGCTACACCTTC. It is translated as CASSLTGYGYTF.